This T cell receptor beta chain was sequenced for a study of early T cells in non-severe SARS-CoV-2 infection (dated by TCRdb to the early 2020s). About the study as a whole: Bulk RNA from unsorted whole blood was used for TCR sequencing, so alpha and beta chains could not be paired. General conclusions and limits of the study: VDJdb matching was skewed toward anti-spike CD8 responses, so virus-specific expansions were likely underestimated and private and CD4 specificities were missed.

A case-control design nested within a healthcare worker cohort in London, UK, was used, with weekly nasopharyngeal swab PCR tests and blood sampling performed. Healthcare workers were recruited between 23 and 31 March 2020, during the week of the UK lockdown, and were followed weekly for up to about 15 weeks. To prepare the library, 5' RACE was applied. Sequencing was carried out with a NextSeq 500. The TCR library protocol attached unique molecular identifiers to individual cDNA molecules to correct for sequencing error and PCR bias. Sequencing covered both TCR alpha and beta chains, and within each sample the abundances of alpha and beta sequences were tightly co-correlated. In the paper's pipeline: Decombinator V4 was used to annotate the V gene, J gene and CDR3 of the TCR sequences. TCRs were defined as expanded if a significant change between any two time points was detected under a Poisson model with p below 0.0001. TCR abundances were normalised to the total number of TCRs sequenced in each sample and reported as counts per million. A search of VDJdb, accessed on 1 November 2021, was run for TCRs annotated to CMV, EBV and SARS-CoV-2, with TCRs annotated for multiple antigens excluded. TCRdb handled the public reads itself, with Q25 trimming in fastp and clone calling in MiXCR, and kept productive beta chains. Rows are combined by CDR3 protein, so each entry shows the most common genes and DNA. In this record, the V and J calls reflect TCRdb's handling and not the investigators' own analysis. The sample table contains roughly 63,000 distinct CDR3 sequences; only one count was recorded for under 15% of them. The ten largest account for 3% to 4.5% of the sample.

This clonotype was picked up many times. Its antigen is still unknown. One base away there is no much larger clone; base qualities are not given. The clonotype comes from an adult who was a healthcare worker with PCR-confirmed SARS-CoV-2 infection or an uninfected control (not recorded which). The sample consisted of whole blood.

The DNA sequence is as follows: TGCAGTGCTTCCGGGACTAGCGATGAGACCCAGTACTTC. Translation gives CSASGTSDETQYF. The chain is assembled from TRBV20-1 and TRBJ2-5; 10 bases in the middle match TRBD2. CDR1 is given as DFQATT and CDR2 as SNEGSKA, both from the germline V gene (reference sequence). CDR3 length: 13 amino acids, cysteine to phenylalanine. Here the CDR3 DNA is all that survives: 39 bases in frame from base 1. Trimming takes 5 bases off V and 5 bases off J; junction bases not matched to a gene: 5.